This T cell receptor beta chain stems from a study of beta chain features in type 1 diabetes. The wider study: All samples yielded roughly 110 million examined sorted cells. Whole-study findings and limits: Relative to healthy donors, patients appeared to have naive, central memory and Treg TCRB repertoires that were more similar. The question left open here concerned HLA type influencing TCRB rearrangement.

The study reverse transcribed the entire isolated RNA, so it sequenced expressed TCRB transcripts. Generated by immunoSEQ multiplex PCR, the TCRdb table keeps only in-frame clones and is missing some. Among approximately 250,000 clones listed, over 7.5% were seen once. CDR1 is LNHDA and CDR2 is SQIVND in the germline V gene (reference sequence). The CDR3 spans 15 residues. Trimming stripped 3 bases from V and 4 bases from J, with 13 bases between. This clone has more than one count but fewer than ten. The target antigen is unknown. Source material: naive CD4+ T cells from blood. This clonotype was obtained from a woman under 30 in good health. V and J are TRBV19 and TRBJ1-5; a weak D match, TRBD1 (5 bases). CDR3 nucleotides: TGTGCCAGTAGTATGAGCGGGACCCTTAATCAGCCCCAGCATTTT. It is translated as CASSMSGTLNQPQHF.